These T cell receptor beta chains were read from a single sample in a study of CXCR3-negative and CXCR3-positive naive CD8 T cells. TCRdb reworked the 5' RACE reads into one entry per CDR3 protein, no DNA. The listing records 150,000 to 180,000 distinct CDR3 sequences. Sequencing input: naive CXCR3+ CD8+ T cells from blood. These receptors came from a human donor in good health. Some clones in this sample may be carry-over from other donors' samples. Each CDR3 is given with its conserved first and last residue.

v_gene: TRBV11-2; j_gene: TRBJ1-2; CDR3aa: CASSPIVRGTYGYTF
v_gene: TRBV9; j_gene: TRBJ2-1; CDR3aa: CASSVALGSSYNEQFF
v_gene: TRBV29-1; j_gene: TRBJ2-5; CDR3aa: CSVEGQASAETQYF
v_gene: TRBV6-2/TRBV6-3; j_gene: TRBJ1-5; CDR3aa: CASSTGQGSQPQHF
v_gene: TRBV15; j_gene: TRBJ1-5; CDR3aa: CATSRAQVLQPQHF
v_gene: TRBV29-1; j_gene: TRBJ2-2; CDR3aa: CSVFGQGTGELFF
v_gene: TRBV7-6; j_gene: TRBJ1-1; CDR3aa: CASSDSDGYEAFF
v_gene: TRBV10-3; j_gene: TRBJ1-1; CDR3aa: CAISENRVNTEAFF
v_gene: TRBV7-8; j_gene: TRBJ1-5; CDR3aa: CASSARQGANPPQHF
v_gene: TRBV18; j_gene: TRBJ1-1; CDR3aa: CASSPPSLEAFF
v_gene: TRBV4-3; j_gene: TRBJ2-7; CDR3aa: CASSERQGSYEQYF
v_gene: TRBV5-4; j_gene: TRBJ2-1; CDR3aa: CASSTPRDRGRNEQFF
v_gene: TRBV7-2; j_gene: TRBJ2-3; CDR3aa: CASSKADTSATQYF
v_gene: TRBV6-5; j_gene: TRBJ2-1; CDR3aa: CASSSGTSVIYNEQFF
v_gene: TRBV9; j_gene: TRBJ2-1; CDR3aa: CASKAGDLGYNEQFF
v_gene: TRBV7-6; j_gene: TRBJ2-2; CDR3aa: CASSLGAGLASTGELFF
v_gene: TRBV4-3; j_gene: TRBJ1-1; CDR3aa: CASSQVGLNTEAFF
v_gene: TRBV4-1; j_gene: TRBJ2-6; CDR3aa: CASSQDVRDNVLTF
v_gene: TRBV10-3; j_gene: TRBJ1-1; CDR3aa: CAISEGGGNTEAFF
v_gene: TRBV4-3; j_gene: TRBJ1-2; CDR3aa: CASSPTSGKGYGYTF
v_gene: TRBV9; j_gene: TRBJ2-7; CDR3aa: CASSVGKDYGPSYEQYF
v_gene: TRBV2; j_gene: TRBJ2-2; CDR3aa: CASSEGNTGELFF
v_gene: TRBV5-6; j_gene: TRBJ2-1; CDR3aa: CASSTGTGGFNEQFF
v_gene: TRBV20-1; j_gene: TRBJ1-4; CDR3aa: CSASLDEGPTNEKLFF
v_gene: TRBV12-3/TRBV12-4; j_gene: TRBJ2-1; CDR3aa: CASSSSAMGGLDEQFF
v_gene: TRBV27; j_gene: TRBJ2-3; CDR3aa: CASSPGIPDTQYF
v_gene: TRBV6-6; j_gene: TRBJ2-1; CDR3aa: CASSYSQAGGLFGHEQFF
v_gene: TRBV6-2/TRBV6-3; j_gene: TRBJ1-1; CDR3aa: CASRPTRDRVRTEAFF
v_gene: TRBV29-1; j_gene: TRBJ1-1; CDR3aa: CSARQEVTEAFF
v_gene: TRBV5-1; j_gene: TRBJ1-3; CDR3aa: CASSLPRTDVSGNTIYF
v_gene: TRBV12-3/TRBV12-4; j_gene: TRBJ2-1; CDR3aa: CASSPTGGEQFF
v_gene: TRBV27; j_gene: TRBJ2-1; CDR3aa: CASSRLGVYNEQFF
v_gene: TRBV7-6; j_gene: TRBJ2-7; CDR3aa: CASSLAGRADEQYF
v_gene: TRBV7-2; j_gene: TRBJ2-1; CDR3aa: CASSLNLTPPDNEQFF
v_gene: TRBV6-5; j_gene: TRBJ1-1; CDR3aa: CASLGYTEAFF
v_gene: TRBV28; j_gene: TRBJ1-1; CDR3aa: CASSLLGFDRGGTEAFF
v_gene: TRBV29-1; j_gene: TRBJ2-7; CDR3aa: CSVEDWNSGQGSYEQYF
v_gene: TRBV14; j_gene: TRBJ1-2; CDR3aa: CASSQGYLNYGYTF
v_gene: TRBV20-1; j_gene: TRBJ2-5; CDR3aa: CSATSSGQETQYF
v_gene: TRBV12-3/TRBV12-4; j_gene: TRBJ2-3; CDR3aa: CASNAPGQGKDTQYF
v_gene: TRBV4-1; j_gene: TRBJ1-1; CDR3aa: CASSLHEGGPIIMAFF
v_gene: TRBV7-9; j_gene: TRBJ2-1; CDR3aa: CASSKYNEQFF
v_gene: TRBV28; j_gene: TRBJ1-3; CDR3aa: CASSNVGDITPGNTIYF
v_gene: TRBV13; j_gene: TRBJ2-7; CDR3aa: CASSSSQGGYEQYF
v_gene: TRBV29-1; j_gene: TRBJ1-1; CDR3aa: CSALDTNTEAFF